One and the same sample provided the 25 T cell receptor beta chains below, sequenced in a study of T cell responses to AZD1222 COVID-19 vaccine. The repertoire was sequenced with immunoSEQ multiplex PCR; TCRdb's copy has only in-frame clones and lacks some. This sample has about 120,000 clones, with about 92% found just once. This specimen consisted of peripheral blood, obtained 28 days after the second AZD1222 dose. These receptors all stem from an adult who received the AZD1222 COVID-19 vaccine.

The chain recombines TRBV6-1 with TRBJ1-6; D not resolved. Germline-derived CDR1 and CDR2 are MNHNS and SASEGT. The CDR3 consists of 15 residues. The V and J ends lost 1 base and 5 bases respectively, with 9 bases between them. The CDR3 reads CASSEGAGHNSPLHF. In DNA form, the CDR3 reads TGTGCCAGCAGTGAAGGGGCCGGTCATAATTCACCCCTCCACTTT.

CDR3 nucleotide sequence: TGTGCCAGCAGCTTAATCTATTTCGATGAGCAGTTCTTC. Translation gives CASSLIYFDEQFF. The chain is built from TRBV11-3 and TRBJ2-1; no clear D. The CDR3 runs 13 residues. In germline, CDR1 is SGHNT, CDR2 YENEEA. Trimming stripped 2 bases from V and 8 bases from J, with 10 bases between.

The chain combines TRBV21-1 with TRBJ1-4; TRBD1, the table's D call, lacks a check against the DNA. TRBV21-1 is a recognized pseudogene. The CDR3 length is 16 residues. The CDR3 nucleotides are TGTGCCAGCAGCAAAACGCCCAGGGGATCGGGTGAAAAACTGTTTTTT. Amino acid sequence: CASSKTPRGSGEKLFF.

V and J are TRBV7-9 and TRBJ1-3, with a weak D call TRBD1 (6 bases). The V end was cut by 6 bases, the J end by 2 bases, with 8 bases between. Germline loops: CDR1 SEHNR, CDR2 FQNEAQ (reference sequence). The CDR3 totals 13 residues. CDR3 nucleotides: TGTGCCAGCAGGGGGGGCCCTGGAAACACCATATATTTT. Encoded protein: CASRGGPGNTIYF.

The chain joins TRBV11-3 to TRBJ2-5; D is possibly TRBD1 (6 bases). This CDR3 has 13 amino acids. The V gene's germline CDR1 is SGHNT and CDR2 YENEEA. Trimming cost V 4 bases and J 5 bases, with 11 bases left between them. In DNA, the CDR3 is TGTGCCAGCAGCTCCTCTAGGGGGGAGACCCAGTACTTC. Translation: CASSSSRGETQYF.

In this sample, this clone turned up once. V gene TRBV3-1 (or the pseudogene TRBV3-2) combines with J gene TRBJ1-4; D possibly corresponds to TRBD1 (5 bases). Trimming shortened V by 4 bases and J by 4 bases, and 16 bases separated the two germline ends. Per the germline V gene, CDR1 is LGHDT and CDR2 is YNNKEL (reference sequence). The CDR3 is 16 residues long. In DNA form, the CDR3 reads TGTGCCAGCAGCCCGGGGGTAAAACAGTATAATGAAAAACTGTTTTTT. Protein: CASSPGVKQYNEKLFF.

The V gene is TRBV12-3 or TRBV12-4, the J gene TRBJ2-2, with D uncertain. Trimming removed 2 bases at V and 5 bases at J, with 3 bases between. This CDR3 has 12 amino acids. In DNA, the CDR3 is TGTGCCAGCAGTTTAAAAACCGGGGAGCTGTTTTTT. Translation gives CASSLKTGELFF.

DNA of the CDR3: TGTGCCAGCAGTGAAGTTAGGGGCACAAGCGGCTACACCTTC. Translation gives CASSEVRGTSGYTF. V and J are TRBV2 and TRBJ1-2; D is possibly TRBD1 (5 bases). Germline CDR1 SNHLY, CDR2 FYNNEI. The CDR3 is made up of 14 amino acids. The V and J ends lost 1 base and 8 bases respectively, with 14 bases between them. Full variable domain (outside the CDR3, taken from reference TRBV2 and TRBJ1-2): EPEVTQTPSHQVTQMGQEVILRCVPISNHLYFYWYRQILGQKVEFLVSFYNNEISEKSEIFDDQFSVERPDGSNFTLKIRSTKLEDSAMYFCASSEVRGTSGYTFGSGTRLTVV.

This CDR3 is CASSYSGERNTEAFF. CDR3 nucleotides: TGTGCCAGCAGTTACTCAGGGGAGCGAAACACTGAAGCTTTCTTT. The chain couples TRBV6-6 to TRBJ1-1, with D perhaps matching TRBD1 (5 bases). The CDR3 is 15 residues long. V lost 0 bases to trimming and J lost 2 bases, with 10 bases between them. In germline, CDR1 is MNHNY, CDR2 SVGAGI (reference sequence).

This chain links TRBV21-1 with TRBJ2-1; TRBD2, the D gene given by the table, was not confirmed from the DNA. TRBV21-1 is deemed a pseudogene. The CDR3 totals 11 residues. The CDR3 region is CASSNRDYRFF. In DNA form, the CDR3 reads TGTGCCAGCAGCAACCGGGACTACCGGTTCTTC.

The chain carries TRBV28 and TRBJ2-1, with TRBD2 as a possible D gene (6 bases). The CDR3 contains 16 residues. V dropped 5 bases and J dropped 1 base, with 15 bases sitting between them. The germline V gene encodes CDR1 MDHEN and CDR2 SYDVKM. CDR3: CASSAQTRESYNEQFF. The DNA for the CDR3 is TGTGCCAGCAGTGCCCAGACCCGGGAGTCCTACAATGAGCAGTTCTTC.

V is TRBV7-9 and J is TRBJ1-1, with D perhaps matching TRBD1 (5 bases). Germline CDR1 is SEHNR and CDR2 is FQNEAQ (reference sequence). The CDR3 totals 17 residues. Trimming shortened V by 5 bases and J by 3 bases, and 22 bases separated the two germline ends. CDR3 amino acids: CASSPRDSGRVHTEAFF. In nucleotides, the CDR3 is TGTGCCAGCAGCCCCAGGGACTCCGGGAGGGTCCACACTGAAGCTTTCTTT.

This clone was observed a single time. The chain links TRBV28 to TRBJ1-2, with unresolved D. There are 13 residues in the CDR3. V was cut by 7 bases and J by 8 bases, with 17 bases left in between. Per the germline V gene, CDR1 is MDHEN and CDR2 is SYDVKM. The CDR3 protein is CASNPIPGGGYTF. CDR3 coding DNA: TGTGCCAGCAACCCCATACCAGGTGGCGGCTACACCTTC.

This CDR3 reads CASSLFEGGMDEQFF. CDR3 in DNA: TGTGCCAGCAGCTTATTTGAGGGAGGTATGGATGAGCAGTTCTTC. The chain couples TRBV7-9 to TRBJ2-1; possible D gene TRBD2, 6 bases. Per the germline V gene, CDR1 is SEHNR and CDR2 is FQNEAQ (reference sequence). Trimming took 2 bases from V and 8 from J, leaving 16 bases between them. The CDR3 is 15 residues long.

The V gene is TRBV27, the J gene TRBJ2-1, with D tentatively TRBD1 (6 bases). V was clipped by 3 bases and J by 4 bases, with 10 bases between them. Germline values: CDR1 MNHEY, CDR2 SMNVEV (reference sequence). The CDR3 sequence is 14 residues long. The CDR3 coding sequence is TGTGCCAGCAGTTTCGGAGACAGGTACAATGAGCAGTTCTTC. Translating it yields CASSFGDRYNEQFF.

The DNA for the CDR3 is TGCGCCAGCAGCTCCTATTCAATAACGTACGAGCAGTACTTC. Its protein is CASSSYSITYEQYF. The chain employs TRBV5-1 and TRBJ2-7; D unresolved. The V end was cut by 3 bases, the J end by 4 bases, with 14 bases between. CDR1 and CDR2 from the germline V gene are SGHRS and YFSETQ. The CDR3 is 14 amino acids.

The rearrangement links TRBV28 to TRBJ2-3; TRBD2 matches at 13 bases. CDR1 MDHEN and CDR2 SYDVKM come from the germline V gene. V lost 5 bases, J lost 3 bases, and 14 bases stayed unmatched. The CDR3 extends over 19 amino acids. The CDR3 protein is CASSQTSGRAVGGTDTQYF. As DNA, the CDR3 is TGTGCCAGCAGTCAAACTAGCGGGAGGGCCGTCGGGGGAACAGATACGCAGTATTTT.

V gene TRBV6-1 combines with J gene TRBJ1-2, with D unclear. CDR1 MNHNS and CDR2 SASEGT come from the germline V gene. The CDR3 covers 15 residues. The germline V and J ends were trimmed by 3 bases and 8 bases, with 19 bases remaining between them. DNA for the CDR3: TGTGCCAGCAGTGATTACACACACCCAGGTTCGGGCTACACCTTC. Amino acids: CASSDYTHPGSGYTF.

The CDR3 nucleotides read TGTGCCAGCTCACGAGACAGGGACCAGCCCCAGCATTTT. Translation: CASSRDRDQPQHF. The chain links TRBV18 to TRBJ1-5; 7 positions agree with TRBD1. Germline-derived CDR1 and CDR2 are KGHSH and LQKENI. The CDR3 runs 13 residues. The J segment lost 7 bases and the V segment lost 4 bases, leaving 4 bases of the junction unmatched.

V is TRBV2 and J is TRBJ2-1; TRBD1 might be the D (7 bases). The CDR3 spans 11 residues. CDR1 and CDR2 (germline): SNHLY, FYNNEI. Trimming cost V 5 bases and J 9 bases, with 8 bases left between them. This CDR3 reads CASSQGGEQFF. CDR3 DNA sequence: TGTGCCAGCAGTCAGGGGGGTGAGCAGTTCTTC.

This chain connects TRBV18 to TRBJ1-1, with D maybe TRBD1 (5 bases). The germline gives CDR1 KGHSH, CDR2 LQKENI. The length of the CDR3 is 13 residues. V lost 5 bases to trimming and J lost 10 bases, with 17 bases between them. CDR3 in DNA: TGTGCCAGCTCAGTAAAAGGGGATTACTCAGCTTTCTTT. Protein product: CASSVKGDYSAFF. Based on the CDR3 plus reference TRBV18 and TRBJ1-1, the full variable domain is NAGVMQNPRHLVRRRGQEARLRCSPMKGHSHVYWYRQLPEEGLKFMVYLQKENIIDESGMPKERFSAEFPKEGPSILRIQQVVRGDSAAYFCASSVKGDYSAFFGQGTRLTVV.

V and J are TRBV5-6 and TRBJ2-7; D may be TRBD1 or TRBD2 (7 bases each). This CDR3 region has 16 residues. Trimming removed 0 bases from V and 3 bases from J, with 16 bases in between. From germline, CDR1 is SGHDT and CDR2 YYEEEE. The CDR3: CASSLGGGDSIYEQYF. The CDR3 DNA sequence: TGTGCCAGCAGCTTGGGAGGGGGGGACAGTATCTACGAGCAGTACTTC.

The chain links TRBV29-1 to TRBJ2-1; TRBD2 matches at 13 bases. The CDR3 length is 13 residues. Per the germline V gene, CDR1 is SQVTM and CDR2 is ANQGSEA. V trimming: 7 bases; J trimming: 6 bases; junction bases outside the gene matches: 3. The DNA for the CDR3 is TGCAGCGGGGGACTAGCGGGACCCAATGAGCAGTTCTTC. Its translation is CSGGLAGPNEQFF.

The chain employs TRBV5-6 and TRBJ2-7; perhaps TRBD2 as D (5 bases). Trimming took off 6 bases at V and 2 bases at J, with 18 bases between the two ends. The CDR3 has 15 residues. CDR1 and CDR2 (germline): SGHDT, YYEEEE. CDR3 sequence (DNA): TGTGCCAGCACCCCCCTCGGGGTCACCACCTACGAGCAGTACTTC. It codes for CASTPLGVTTYEQYF.

The chain employs TRBV10-2 and TRBJ1-2; weak D call: TRBD1 (6 bases). V was pared by 2 bases and J by 3 bases, with 10 bases between. CDR1 is WSHSY, CDR2 SAAADI, per germline. The CDR3 is 14 residues long. CDR3 DNA sequence: TGCGCCAGCAGTGAGAACAGGGATTACTATGGCTACACCTTC. Protein sequence: CASSENRDYYGYTF.